This record covers a single TCR beta chain. The count of this clone is one. Its target antigen remains unknown. Base quality data are lacking; no much larger clone is found one base away. These data come from a study of blood T cell repertoires in COVID-19 (dated by TCRdb to about 2020). With respect to the entire study: Samples from collaborators originated in the United States, Italy and Spain and spanned both the acute and convalescent phases of COVID-19. The prospective study material was composed of cDNA or gDNA derived from T cells, B-cell-depleted T cells, or PBMCs. Subjects who had been exposed to COVID-19, were actively infected with it, or had recovered from it provided the deeply sampled blood TCRbeta repertoires that made up the dataset. Where HLA class I and class II types were available, the types were taken from metadata supplied by the sample provider, not from assay-based typing. Nearly every sample came with metadata listing a de-identified subject ID, COVID-19 status, age in years and sex. The samples were drawn from the first 160 participants of the ongoing ImmuneRACE study and from 1,254 subjects provided by 6 global collaborators. The repertoires were made available in a free public database intended to serve as a resource for research on the immune response to SARS-CoV-2.

Findings and caveats that apply to the study as a whole: The amount of clinical and demographic metadata varied by source and participant and was provided uncurated.

Via the germline V gene, CDR1 is SNHLY and CDR2 FYNNEI. The cysteine opens and the phenylalanine closes a CDR3 of 14 amino acids. Just the 42-base CDR3 DNA is kept, in frame starting at base 1. Trimming removed 7 bases from V and 2 bases from J, leaving 11 bases between the germline ends. Enrolling through a virtual design, the prospective study's participants ranged in age from roughly 18 to 89 years and lived across 20 to 25 United States geographic areas. To assign participants to cohorts, the prospective study relied on clinical history that participants themselves reported in a screening survey and a study questionnaire. For ImmuneRACE Cohort 3, a participant was defined as recovered based on two consecutive negative NP/OP PCR tests, clearance by a healthcare professional, or resolution of symptoms. Each participant in the prospective study had whole blood, serum and a nasopharyngeal or oropharyngeal swab collected by mobile phlebotomists. Participants in the prospective study had the option to provide additional blood draws and questionnaires over a 2-month period. Before DNA extraction, blood samples from the prospective study were shipped at room temperature or frozen.

TCRbeta CDR3 regions were amplified from genomic DNA using the immunoSEQ Assay, a bias-controlled multiplex PCR. From the authors' description of their analysis: Within the assay, amplification of reference gene primers was used to estimate how many nucleated cells each sample contained. Sequence reads were collapsed and filtered to measure the absolute abundance of every unique TCRbeta CDR3 rearrangement. Productive Simpson clonality was computed per sample as the square root of Simpson's diversity index over productive rearrangements. TCRdb holds this immuneACCESS table with in-frame rearrangements only. Some clones are missing; in checked studies, unresolved V genes explain under half, and the rest has no known cause. That table furnishes V, J and clone size, whereas the DNA furnished D and trimming. For this sample the table gives about 250,000 clones, of which roughly nine tenths were detected only once. The top ten constitute 2% to 2.5% of the sample.

Sequencing input: PBMCs or T cells enriched from blood (not recorded which). This sequence originates from a woman aged 18-35 years who had recovered from COVID-19. The sequence is built from TRBV2 and TRBJ2-2; the D segment cannot be called with confidence. The DNA is as follows: TGTGCCAGCAACCCCCGCTATAACACCGGGGAGCTGTTTTTT. Its protein is CASNPRYNTGELFF.